This T cell receptor (beta chain) was identified during a study of cytomegalovirus exposure and HLA in healthy donors. Background on the study: Roughly 180 million T cells yielded roughly 120 million unique TCR beta sequences, as an earlier analysis found.

The PCR employed 60 Vbeta primers together with 13 Jbeta primers. Original handling: Later, an analysis found about 80 million unique TCR beta chains, and roughly 10 million of these were shared. Repertoires were generated with immunoSEQ multiplex PCR, while TCRdb's copy carries only in-frame clones and drops some. V, J and clone size reflect that table, while D and trimming were determined from the DNA. The repertoire holds 100,000 to 140,000 clones, with around 85% as singletons. With respect to this clone: Its target is not known.

V shed 2 bases and J shed 5 bases, with 9 bases lying between them. CDR3 size: 13 residues. CDR1 is KGHSH and CDR2 is LQKENI in the germline V gene. General study findings and limits: In a later analysis, a genetic analysis reported fewer productive-TCR N-insertions in an Asian-associated ancestry cluster than the cohort average. As a later analysis revealed, the rate of TCR association differed by HLA locus, with DRB1 most and HLA-C fewest.

Sequenced input: PBMCs. This TCR derives from a man aged 25-45 years in good health and CMV-seronegative. The V and J genes are TRBV18 and TRBJ1-1; D possibly corresponds to TRBD1 (5 bases). CDR3 loop: CASSPTGETEAFF. The CDR3 coding sequence is TGTGCCAGCTCACCAACGGGGGAGACTGAAGCTTTCTTT.